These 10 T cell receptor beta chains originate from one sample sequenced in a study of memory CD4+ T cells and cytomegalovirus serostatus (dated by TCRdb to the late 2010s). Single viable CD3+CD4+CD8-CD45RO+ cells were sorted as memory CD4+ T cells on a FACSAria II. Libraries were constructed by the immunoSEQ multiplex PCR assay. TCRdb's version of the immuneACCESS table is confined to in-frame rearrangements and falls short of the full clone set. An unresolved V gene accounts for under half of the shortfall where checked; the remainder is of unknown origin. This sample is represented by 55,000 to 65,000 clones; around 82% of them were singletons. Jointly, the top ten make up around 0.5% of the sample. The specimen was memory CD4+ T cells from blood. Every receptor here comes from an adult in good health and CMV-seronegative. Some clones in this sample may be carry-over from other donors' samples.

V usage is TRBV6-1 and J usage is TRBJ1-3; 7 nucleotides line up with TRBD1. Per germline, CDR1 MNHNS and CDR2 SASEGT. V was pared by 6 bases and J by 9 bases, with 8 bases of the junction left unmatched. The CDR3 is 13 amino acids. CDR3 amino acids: CASRRQGFGTIYF. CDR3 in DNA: TGTGCCAGCAGAAGACAGGGTTTTGGCACCATATATTTT.

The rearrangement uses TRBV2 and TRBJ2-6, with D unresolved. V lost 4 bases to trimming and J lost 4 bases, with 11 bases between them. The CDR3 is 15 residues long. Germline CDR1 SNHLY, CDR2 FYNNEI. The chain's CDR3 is CASSGVLSGANVLTF. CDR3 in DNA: TGTGCCAGCAGTGGGGTCCTGTCGGGGGCCAACGTCCTGACTTTC. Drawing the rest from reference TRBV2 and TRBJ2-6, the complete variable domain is EPEVTQTPSHQVTQMGQEVILRCVPISNHLYFYWYRQILGQKVEFLVSFYNNEISEKSEIFDDQFSVERPDGSNFTLKIRSTKLEDSAMYFCASSGVLSGANVLTFGAGSRLTVL.

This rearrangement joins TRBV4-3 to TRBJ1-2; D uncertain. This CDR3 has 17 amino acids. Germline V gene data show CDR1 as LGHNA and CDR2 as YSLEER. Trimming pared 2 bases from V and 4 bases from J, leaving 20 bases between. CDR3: CASSQRLLDPEAYGYTF. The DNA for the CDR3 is TGCGCCAGCAGCCAACGCCTTCTGGACCCGGAGGCCTATGGCTACACCTTC.

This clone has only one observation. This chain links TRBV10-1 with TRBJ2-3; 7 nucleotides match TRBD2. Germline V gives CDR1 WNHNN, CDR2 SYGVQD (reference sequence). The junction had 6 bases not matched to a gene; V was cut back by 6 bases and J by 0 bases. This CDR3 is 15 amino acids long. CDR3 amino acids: CASSRGRTSTDTQYF. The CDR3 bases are TGCGCCAGCAGCCGCGGGAGAACTAGCACAGATACGCAGTATTTT.

The CDR3 reads CASSYRGAFYEQYF. The CDR3 bases are TGTGCCAGCAGTTACCGCGGGGCTTTCTACGAGCAGTACTTC. This chain links TRBV6-5 with TRBJ2-7; a weak D match, TRBD2 (6 bases). There are 14 residues in the CDR3. Germline V gene data show CDR1 as MNHEY and CDR2 as SVGAGI. Trimming pared 2 bases from V and 3 bases from J, leaving 11 bases between.

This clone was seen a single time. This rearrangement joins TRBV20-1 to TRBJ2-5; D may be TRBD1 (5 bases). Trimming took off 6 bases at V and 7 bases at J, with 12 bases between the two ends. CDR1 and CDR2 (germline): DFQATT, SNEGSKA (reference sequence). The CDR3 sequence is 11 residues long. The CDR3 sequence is CSARDERTQYF. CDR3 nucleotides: TGCAGTGCCAGGGATGAGCGGACCCAGTACTTC.

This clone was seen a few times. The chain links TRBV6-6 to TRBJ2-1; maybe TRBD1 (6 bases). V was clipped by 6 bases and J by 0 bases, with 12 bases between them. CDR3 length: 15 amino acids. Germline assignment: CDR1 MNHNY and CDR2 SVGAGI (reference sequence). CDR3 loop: CASSSDSRSYNEQFF. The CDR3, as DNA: TGTGCCAGCAGCTCGGACAGCCGCTCCTACAATGAGCAGTTCTTC.

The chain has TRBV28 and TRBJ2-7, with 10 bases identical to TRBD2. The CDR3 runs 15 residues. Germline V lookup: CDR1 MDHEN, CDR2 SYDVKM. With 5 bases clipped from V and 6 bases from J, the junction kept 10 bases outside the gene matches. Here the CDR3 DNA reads TGTGCCAGCAGTACCCCTCTAGCGGGAGACGGCGAGCAGTACTTC. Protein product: CASSTPLAGDGEQYF.

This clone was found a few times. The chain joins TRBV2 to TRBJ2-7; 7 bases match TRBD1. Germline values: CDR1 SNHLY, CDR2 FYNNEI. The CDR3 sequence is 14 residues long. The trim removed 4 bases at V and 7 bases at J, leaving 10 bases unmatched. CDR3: CASSVDRVPREQYF. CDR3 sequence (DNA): TGTGCCAGCAGTGTTGACAGGGTACCGCGGGAGCAGTACTTC.

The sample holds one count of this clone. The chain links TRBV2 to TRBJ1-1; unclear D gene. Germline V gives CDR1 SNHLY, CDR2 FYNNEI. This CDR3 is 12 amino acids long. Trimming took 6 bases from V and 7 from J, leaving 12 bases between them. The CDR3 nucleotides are TGTGCCAGCAGGGTCGGCGACTATGAAGCTTTCTTT. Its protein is CASRVGDYEAFF.